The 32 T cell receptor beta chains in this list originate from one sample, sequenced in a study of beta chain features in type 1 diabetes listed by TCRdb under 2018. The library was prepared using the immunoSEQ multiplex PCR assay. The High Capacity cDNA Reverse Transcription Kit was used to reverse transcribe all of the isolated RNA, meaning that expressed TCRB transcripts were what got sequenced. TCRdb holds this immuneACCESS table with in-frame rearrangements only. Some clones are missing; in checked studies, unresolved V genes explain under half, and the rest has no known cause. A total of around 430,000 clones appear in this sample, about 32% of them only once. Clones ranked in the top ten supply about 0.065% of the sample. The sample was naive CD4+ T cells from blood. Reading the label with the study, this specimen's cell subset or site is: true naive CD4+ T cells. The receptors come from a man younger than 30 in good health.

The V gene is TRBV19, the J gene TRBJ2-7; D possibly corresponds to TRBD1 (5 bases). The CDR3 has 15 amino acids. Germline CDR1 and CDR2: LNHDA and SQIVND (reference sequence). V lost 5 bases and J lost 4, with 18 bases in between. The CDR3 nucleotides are TGTGCCAGTAGTCGCGAGGACAACAGCGTTTACGAGCAGTACTTC. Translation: CASSREDNSVYEQYF.

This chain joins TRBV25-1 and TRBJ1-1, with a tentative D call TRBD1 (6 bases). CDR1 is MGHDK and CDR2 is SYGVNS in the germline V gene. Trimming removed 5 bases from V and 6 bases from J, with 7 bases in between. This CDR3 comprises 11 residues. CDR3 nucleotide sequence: TGTGCCAGCAGTTACAGGGCTGAAGCTTTCTTT. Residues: CASSYRAEAFF.

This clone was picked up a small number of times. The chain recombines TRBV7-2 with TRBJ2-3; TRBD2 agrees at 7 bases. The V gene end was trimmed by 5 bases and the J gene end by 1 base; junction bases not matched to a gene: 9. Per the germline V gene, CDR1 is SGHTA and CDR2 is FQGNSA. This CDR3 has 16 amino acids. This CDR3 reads CASSPGEGRGTDTQYF. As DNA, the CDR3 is TGTGCCAGCAGCCCCGGTGAAGGGAGGGGCACAGATACGCAGTATTTT.

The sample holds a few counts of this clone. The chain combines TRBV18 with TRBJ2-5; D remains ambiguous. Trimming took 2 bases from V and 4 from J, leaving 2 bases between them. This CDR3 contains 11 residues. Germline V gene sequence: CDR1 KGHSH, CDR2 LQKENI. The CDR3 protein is CASSPTETQYF. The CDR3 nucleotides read TGTGCCAGCTCACCAACAGAGACCCAGTACTTC.

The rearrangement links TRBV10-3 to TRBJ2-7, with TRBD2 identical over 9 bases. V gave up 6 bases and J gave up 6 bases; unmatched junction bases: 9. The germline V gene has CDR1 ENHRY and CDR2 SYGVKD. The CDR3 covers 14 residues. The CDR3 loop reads CAISPAGGTGEQYF. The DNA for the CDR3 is TGTGCCATCAGCCCAGCGGGAGGAACAGGCGAGCAGTACTTC.

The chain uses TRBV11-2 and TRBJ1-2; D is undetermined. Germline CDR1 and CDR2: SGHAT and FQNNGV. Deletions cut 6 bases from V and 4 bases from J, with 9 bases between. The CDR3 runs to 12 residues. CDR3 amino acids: CASSAEGYGYTF. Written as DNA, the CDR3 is TGTGCCAGCAGTGCGGAGGGCTATGGCTACACCTTC.

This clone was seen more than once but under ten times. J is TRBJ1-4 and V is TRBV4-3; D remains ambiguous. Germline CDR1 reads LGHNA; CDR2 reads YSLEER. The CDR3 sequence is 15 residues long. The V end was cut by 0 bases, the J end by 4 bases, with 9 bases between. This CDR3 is CASSQDAADNEKLFF. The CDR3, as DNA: TGCGCCAGCAGCCAAGATGCGGCAGATAATGAAAAACTGTTTTTT.

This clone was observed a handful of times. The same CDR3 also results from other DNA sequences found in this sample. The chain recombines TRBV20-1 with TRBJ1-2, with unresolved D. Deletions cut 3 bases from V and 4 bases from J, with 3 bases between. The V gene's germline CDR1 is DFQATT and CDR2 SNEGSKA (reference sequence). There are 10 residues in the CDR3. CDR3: CSASGYGYTF. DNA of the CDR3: TGCAGTGCTAGTGGCTATGGCTACACCTTC.

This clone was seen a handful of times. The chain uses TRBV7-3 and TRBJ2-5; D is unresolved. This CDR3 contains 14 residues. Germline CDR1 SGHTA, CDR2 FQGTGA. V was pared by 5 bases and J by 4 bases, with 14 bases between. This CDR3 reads CASSKFGVGETQYF. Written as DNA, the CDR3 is TGTGCCAGCAGCAAGTTTGGAGTGGGAGAGACCCAGTACTTC.

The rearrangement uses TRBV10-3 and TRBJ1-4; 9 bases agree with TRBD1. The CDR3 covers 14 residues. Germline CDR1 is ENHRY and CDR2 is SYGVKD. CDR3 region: CASAPGTGNEKLFF. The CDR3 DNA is TGTGCATCCGCCCCAGGGACAGGGAATGAAAAACTGTTTTTT.

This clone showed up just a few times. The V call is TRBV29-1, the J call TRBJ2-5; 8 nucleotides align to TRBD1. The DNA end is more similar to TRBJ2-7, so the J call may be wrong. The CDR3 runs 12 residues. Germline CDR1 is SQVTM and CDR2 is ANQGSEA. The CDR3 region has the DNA TGCAGCGTACAGGGGGATGGGCGCGAGCAGTACTTC. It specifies CSVQGDGREQYF.

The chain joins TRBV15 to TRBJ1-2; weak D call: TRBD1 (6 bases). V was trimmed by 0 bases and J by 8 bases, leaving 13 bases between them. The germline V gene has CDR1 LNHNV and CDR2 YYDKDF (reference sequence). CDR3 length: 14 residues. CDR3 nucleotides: TGTGCCACCAGCAGAGATGACAGGCCCCCAGGCTACACCTTC. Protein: CATSRDDRPPGYTF.

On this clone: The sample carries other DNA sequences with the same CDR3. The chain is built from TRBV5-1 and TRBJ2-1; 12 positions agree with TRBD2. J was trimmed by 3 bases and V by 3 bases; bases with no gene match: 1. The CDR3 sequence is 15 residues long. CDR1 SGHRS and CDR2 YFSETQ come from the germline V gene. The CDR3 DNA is TGCGCCAGCAGCTCGACTAGCGGGAGCTACAATGAGCAGTTCTTC. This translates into CASSSTSGSYNEQFF.

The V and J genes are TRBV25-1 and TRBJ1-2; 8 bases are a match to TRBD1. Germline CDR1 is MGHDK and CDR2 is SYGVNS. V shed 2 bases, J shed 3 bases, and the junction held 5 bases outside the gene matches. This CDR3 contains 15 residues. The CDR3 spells CASSEGRTGYYGYTF. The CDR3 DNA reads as TGTGCCAGCAGTGAAGGGAGGACAGGGTACTATGGCTACACCTTC.

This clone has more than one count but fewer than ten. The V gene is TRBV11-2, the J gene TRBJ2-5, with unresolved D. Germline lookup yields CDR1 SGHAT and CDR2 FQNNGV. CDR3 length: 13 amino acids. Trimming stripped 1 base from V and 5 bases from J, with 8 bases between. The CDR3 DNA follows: TGTGCCAGCAGCTTAGTGGGATGGGAGACCCAGTACTTC. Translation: CASSLVGWETQYF.

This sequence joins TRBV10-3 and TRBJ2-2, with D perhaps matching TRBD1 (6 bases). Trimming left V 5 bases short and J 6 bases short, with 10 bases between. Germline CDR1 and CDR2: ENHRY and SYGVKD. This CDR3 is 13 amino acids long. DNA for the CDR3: TGTGCCATCAGTAGACAGGTCGCCGGGGAGCTGTTTTTT. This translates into CAISRQVAGELFF.

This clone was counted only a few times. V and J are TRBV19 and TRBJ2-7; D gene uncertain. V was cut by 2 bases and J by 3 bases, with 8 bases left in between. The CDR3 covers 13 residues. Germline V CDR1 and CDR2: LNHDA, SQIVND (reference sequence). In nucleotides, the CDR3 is TGTGCCAGTAGTATAAGGCAGGACTACGAGCAGTACTTC. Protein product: CASSIRQDYEQYF.

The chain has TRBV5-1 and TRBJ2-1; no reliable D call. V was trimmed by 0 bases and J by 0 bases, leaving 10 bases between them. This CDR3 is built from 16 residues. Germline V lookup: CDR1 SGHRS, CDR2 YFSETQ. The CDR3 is CASSLGRTNSYNEQFF. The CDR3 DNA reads TGCGCCAGCAGCTTGGGACGGACCAACTCCTACAATGAGCAGTTCTTC.

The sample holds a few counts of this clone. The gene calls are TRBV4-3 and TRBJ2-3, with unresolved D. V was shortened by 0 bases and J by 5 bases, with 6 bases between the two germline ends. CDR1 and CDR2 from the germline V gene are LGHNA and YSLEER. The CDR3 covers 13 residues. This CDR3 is CASSQDRQDTQYF. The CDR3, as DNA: TGCGCCAGCAGCCAAGATCGGCAAGATACGCAGTATTTT.

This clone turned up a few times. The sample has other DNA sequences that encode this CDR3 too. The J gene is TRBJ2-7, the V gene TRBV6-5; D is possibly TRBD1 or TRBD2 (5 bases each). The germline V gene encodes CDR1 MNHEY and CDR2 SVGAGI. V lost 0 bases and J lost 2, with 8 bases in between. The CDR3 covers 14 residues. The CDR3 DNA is TGTGCCAGCAGTTACTCGGGACGGACCTACGAGCAGTACTTC. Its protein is CASSYSGRTYEQYF.

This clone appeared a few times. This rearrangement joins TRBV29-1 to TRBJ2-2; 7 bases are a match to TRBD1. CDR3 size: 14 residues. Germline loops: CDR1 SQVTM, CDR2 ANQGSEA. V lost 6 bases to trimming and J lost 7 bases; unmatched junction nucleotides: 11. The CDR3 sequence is CSVVEQGRVGELFF. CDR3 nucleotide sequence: TGCAGCGTCGTAGAACAGGGGCGAGTCGGGGAGCTGTTTTTT.

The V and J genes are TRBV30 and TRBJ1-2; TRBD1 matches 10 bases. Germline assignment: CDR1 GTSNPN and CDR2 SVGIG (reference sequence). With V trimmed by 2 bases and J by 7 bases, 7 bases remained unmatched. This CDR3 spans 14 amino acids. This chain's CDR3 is CAWSLDRGSSGYTF. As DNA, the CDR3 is TGTGCCTGGAGTTTGGACAGGGGGAGTAGTGGCTACACCTTC.

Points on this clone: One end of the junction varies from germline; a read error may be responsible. The CDR3 region is CASGQLSGGYNEQFF. CDR3 nucleotides: TGCGCCAGCGGCCAACTATCGGGAGGCTACAATGAGCAGTTCTTC. This chain connects TRBV4-1 to TRBJ2-1, with 7 bases identical to TRBD2. CDR3 length: 15 residues. CDR1 and CDR2 (germline): MGHRA, YSYEKL.

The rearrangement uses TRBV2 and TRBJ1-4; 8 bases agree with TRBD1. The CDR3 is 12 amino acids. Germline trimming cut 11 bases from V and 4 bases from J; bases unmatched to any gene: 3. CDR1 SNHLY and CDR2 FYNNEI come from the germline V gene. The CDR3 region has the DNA TGTGCCCCTGACAGGGGTAATGAAAAACTGTTTTTT. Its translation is CAPDRGNEKLFF.

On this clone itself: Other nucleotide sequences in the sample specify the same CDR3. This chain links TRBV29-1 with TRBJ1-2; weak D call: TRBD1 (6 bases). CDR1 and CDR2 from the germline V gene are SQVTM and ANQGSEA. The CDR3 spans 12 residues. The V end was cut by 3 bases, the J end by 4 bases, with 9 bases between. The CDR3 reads CSVEDSSYGYTF. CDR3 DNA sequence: TGCAGCGTTGAGGACAGCAGCTATGGCTACACCTTC.

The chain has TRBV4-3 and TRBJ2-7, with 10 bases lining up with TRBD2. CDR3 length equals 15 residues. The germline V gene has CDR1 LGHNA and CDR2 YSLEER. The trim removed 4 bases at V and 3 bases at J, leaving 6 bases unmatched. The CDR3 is CASSPGLAEYYEQYF. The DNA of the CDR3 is TGCGCCAGCAGCCCTGGACTAGCGGAGTACTACGAGCAGTACTTC.

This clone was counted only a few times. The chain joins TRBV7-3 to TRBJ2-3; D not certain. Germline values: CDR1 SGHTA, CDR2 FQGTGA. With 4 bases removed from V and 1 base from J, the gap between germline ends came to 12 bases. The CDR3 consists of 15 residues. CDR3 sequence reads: CASSSLGGGTDTQYF. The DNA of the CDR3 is TGTGCCAGCAGCTCATTAGGCGGTGGCACAGATACGCAGTATTTT.

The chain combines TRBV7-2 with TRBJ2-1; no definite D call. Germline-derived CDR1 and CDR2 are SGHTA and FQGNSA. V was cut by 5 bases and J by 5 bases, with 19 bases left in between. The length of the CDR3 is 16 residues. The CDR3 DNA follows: TGTGCCAGCAGCCCAGGATGGGGTAAGCGTAACAATGAGCAGTTCTTC. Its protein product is CASSPGWGKRNNEQFF.

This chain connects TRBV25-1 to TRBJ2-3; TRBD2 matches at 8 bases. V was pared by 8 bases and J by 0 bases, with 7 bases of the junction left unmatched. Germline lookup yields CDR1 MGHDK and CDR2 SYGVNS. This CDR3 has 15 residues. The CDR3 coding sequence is TGTGCCAGCGGACGTAGCGGGGACAGCACAGATACGCAGTATTTT. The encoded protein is CASGRSGDSTDTQYF.

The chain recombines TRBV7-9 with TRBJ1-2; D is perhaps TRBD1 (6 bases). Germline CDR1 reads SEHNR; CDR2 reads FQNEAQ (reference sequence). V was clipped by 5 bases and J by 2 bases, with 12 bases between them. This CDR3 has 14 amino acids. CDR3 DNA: TGTGCCAGCAGCAAGGGACAAGTAAACTATGGCTACACCTTC. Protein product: CASSKGQVNYGYTF.

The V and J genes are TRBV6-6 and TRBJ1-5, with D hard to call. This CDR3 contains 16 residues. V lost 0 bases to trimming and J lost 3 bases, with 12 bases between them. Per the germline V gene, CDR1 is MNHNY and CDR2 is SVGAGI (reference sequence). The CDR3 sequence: CASSYSRVETNQPQHF. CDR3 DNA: TGTGCCAGCAGTTACTCGAGGGTGGAGACCAATCAGCCCCAGCATTTT.

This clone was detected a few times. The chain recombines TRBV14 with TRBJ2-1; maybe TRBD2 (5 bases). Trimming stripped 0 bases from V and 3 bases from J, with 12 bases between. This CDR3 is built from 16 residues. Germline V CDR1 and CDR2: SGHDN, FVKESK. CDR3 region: CASSQERRALYNEQFF. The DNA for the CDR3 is TGTGCCAGCAGCCAAGAGAGGCGGGCCCTCTACAATGAGCAGTTCTTC.